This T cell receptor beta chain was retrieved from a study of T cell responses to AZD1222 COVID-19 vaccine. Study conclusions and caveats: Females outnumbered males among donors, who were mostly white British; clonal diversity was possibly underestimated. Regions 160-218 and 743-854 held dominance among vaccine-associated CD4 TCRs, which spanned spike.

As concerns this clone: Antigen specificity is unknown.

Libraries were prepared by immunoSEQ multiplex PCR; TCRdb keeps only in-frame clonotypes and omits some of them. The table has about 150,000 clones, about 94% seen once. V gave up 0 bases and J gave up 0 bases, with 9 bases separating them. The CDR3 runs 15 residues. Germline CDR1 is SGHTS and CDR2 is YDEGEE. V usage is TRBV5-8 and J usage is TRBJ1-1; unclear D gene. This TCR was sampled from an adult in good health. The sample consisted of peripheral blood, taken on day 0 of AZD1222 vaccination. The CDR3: CASSLEGILNTEAFF. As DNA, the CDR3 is TGTGCCAGCAGCTTGGAGGGAATATTGAACACTGAAGCTTTCTTT.